One sample yielded the 3 T cell receptor beta chains listed below, sequenced in a study of T cell responses to AZD1222 COVID-19 vaccine. Profiled with immunoSEQ multiplex PCR; TCRdb holds only in-frame clones, not every one. This sample carries about 86,000 clones, roughly 87% of them seen once, and the ten largest clones take approximately 2.1%. The material was peripheral blood, obtained on day 0 of AZD1222 vaccination. The receptor set was obtained from an adult in good health.

This clone has just one count. This chain links TRBV6-1 with TRBJ1-5, with unresolved D. Trimming removed 1 base from V and 10 bases from J, with 14 bases in between. Germline CDR1 MNHNS, CDR2 SASEGT. This CDR3 spans 14 amino acids. The CDR3 DNA follows: TGTGCCAGCAGTGAAGTGCCCGGGGTCGACCCCCAGCATTTT. Amino acids: CASSEVPGVDPQHF.

The J gene is TRBJ2-2, the V gene TRBV30, with TRBD1 as a possible D gene (6 bases). Germline V lookup: CDR1 GTSNPN, CDR2 SVGIG (reference sequence). V was pared by 4 bases and J by 5 bases, with 14 bases between. The CDR3 consists of 14 residues. The chain's CDR3 is CAWTTGPVTGELFF. CDR3 nucleotides: TGTGCCTGGACGACAGGCCCGGTGACCGGGGAGCTGTTTTTT.

The rearrangement uses TRBV30 and TRBJ1-5; 7 nucleotides match TRBD1. Trimming removed 3 bases from V and 7 bases from J; junction bases left unmatched: 6. CDR1 is GTSNPN and CDR2 is SVGIG in the germline V gene (reference sequence). The CDR3 spans 13 residues. Here the CDR3 DNA reads TGTGCCTGGAGCCCACAGGGGAAACAGCCCCAGCATTTT. Protein: CAWSPQGKQPQHF.